These T cell receptor beta chains were read from a single sample in a study of T cells in localized non-small cell lung cancer. Assay used: immunoSEQ multiplex PCR; TCRdb lists only in-frame clones, some missing. Here the sample spans approximately 10,000 clones, about 90% being singletons. Here the sequenced sample was peripheral blood, taken before any cancer treatment. The receptors come from a woman aged 40-75 years with stage I squamous cell lung carcinoma. The CDR3 runs from the conserved cysteine through the conserved F or W. A D gene is named only where the DNA matches it firmly. Expanded clones get a size class; other rows say once, few or many, or leave the size out.

abundance	d_gene	j_gene	len	v_gene	CDR3aa	CDR3nt
-	-	TRBJ1-5	14	TRBV6-5	CASNEYSSNQPQHF	TGTGCCAGCAATGAATACTCCAGCAATCAGCCCCAGCATTTT
-	-	TRBJ1-2	13	TRBV19	CASRGLANYGYTF	TGTGCCAGCCGGGGCCTAGCTAACTATGGCTACACCTTC
-	TRBD1	TRBJ1-2	12	TRBV29-1	CGVAGGYYGYTF	TGCGGGGTAGCAGGGGGCTACTATGGCTACACCTTC
-	-	TRBJ1-2	14	TRBV25-1	CASSDIPRAAGYTF	TGTGCCAGCAGTGACATACCCAGGGCAGCTGGCTACACCTTC
once	-	TRBJ2-5	14	TRBV10-3	CAISESNSRETQYF	TGTGCCATCAGTGAGTCAAATAGTCGAGAGACCCAGTACTTC
-	TRBD1	TRBJ2-5	11	TRBV29-1	CSVAAGGQGNF	TGCAGCGTTGCCGCCGGGGGACAGGGGAACTTC
-	TRBD2	TRBJ2-1	13	TRBV30	CAWSWEAAGEEFF	TGTGCCTGGAGTTGGGAAGCTGCGGGGGAGGAGTTCTTC
-	TRBD1	TRBJ1-2	13	TRBV14	CASSQRQGRGYTF	TGTGCCAGCAGCCAGAGACAGGGAAGGGGCTACACCTTC
-	-	TRBJ2-5	16	TRBV5-4	CASSLPSGGVEETQYF	TGTGCCAGCAGCCTCCCTTCGGGCGGGGTTGAAGAGACCCAGTACTTC
-	-	TRBJ1-5	17	TRBV6-1	CASSEGSSGWLNQPQHF	TGTGCCAGCAGTGAAGGAAGTTCGGGGTGGCTGAATCAGCCCCAGCATTTT
-	-	TRBJ2-7	11	TRBV7-9	CASSRDGEQYF	TGTGCCAGCAGTCGTGACGGCGAGCAGTACTTC